Following are 23 T cell receptor beta chains from one sample sequenced in a study of T-cell reconstitution after alpha-beta-depleted transplantation in children. A TCRbeta library incorporating unique molecular identifiers was prepared. One entry per CDR3 protein, called by TCRdb with MiXCR from the PCR reads. The data show about a million distinct CDR3 sequences, about 30% seen once. The sequencing here drew on PBMCs, mostly from graft donor cells, taken 360 days after TCRalphabeta/CD19-depleted stem cell transplant. The source is a boy under two years old who had a stem cell transplant for SCID, so the T cells may come from the graft donor.

V gene TRBV7-2 combines with J gene TRBJ1-1; D remains ambiguous. Trimming took 10 bases from V and 0 from J, leaving 15 bases between them. The length of the CDR3 is 14 residues. The germline V gene has CDR1 SGHTA and CDR2 FQGNSA. This chain's CDR3 is CATGGQFMNTEAFF. The CDR3 DNA is TGTGCCACCGGAGGGCAGTTCATGAACACTGAAGCTTTCTTT.

This clonotype has just a few counts. The V call is TRBV12-3 or TRBV12-4, the J call TRBJ1-3; D call uncertain. The V end lost 6 bases, the J end lost 2 bases, and 11 bases lay between the germline ends. CDR3 length: 14 amino acids. The CDR3 DNA follows: TGTGCCAGCAGACTCGGGCCAGCTGGAAACACCATATATTTT. This translates into CASRLGPAGNTIYF.

This clonotype was seen ten or more times. The rearrangement uses TRBV5-6 and TRBJ2-1; D gene uncertain. The CDR3 is 13 residues long. V was trimmed by 3 bases and J by 3 bases, leaving 7 bases between them. The germline CDR1 and CDR2 sequences are SGHDT and YYEEEE. The CDR3 here is CASSSDIYNEQFF. The CDR3 DNA sequence: TGTGCCAGCAGCTCCGATATCTACAATGAGCAGTTCTTC.

V and J are TRBV20-1 and TRBJ2-5; a weak D match, TRBD2 (5 bases). V lost 6 bases and J 7 bases, leaving 9 bases between the germline ends. CDR1 and CDR2 from the germline V gene are DFQATT and SNEGSKA (reference sequence). The CDR3 loop spans 10 amino acids. Written as DNA, the CDR3 is TGCAGTGCCGCTCGGGGGACCCAGTACTTC. It encodes CSAARGTQYF.

The J gene is TRBJ2-1, the V gene TRBV6-2 or TRBV6-3; perhaps TRBD2 as D (5 bases). Trimming pared 7 bases from V and 3 bases from J, leaving 13 bases between. Per the germline V gene, CDR1 is MNHEY and CDR2 is SVGEGT. The CDR3 is 14 amino acids. The CDR3 DNA is TGTGCCAGCACCCCCGGGAACGTCTACAATGAGCAGTTCTTC. Amino acids: CASTPGNVYNEQFF.

In its sample, this clonotype was seen a few times. The junction departs from germline at one end; a sequencing error may be responsible. The chain couples TRBV12-5 to TRBJ1-1; the D is unclear. Per germline, CDR1 LGHNT and CDR2 FRNRAP. CDR3 length equals 13 residues. The CDR3 is CASGSSRNAEAFF. For the CDR3, the DNA is TGTGCTAGTGGCTCCTCTCGGAACGCTGAAGCTTTCTTT. The complete variable domain, with remaining parts taken from reference TRBV12-5 and TRBJ1-1, reads DARVTQTPRHKVTEMGQEVTMRCQPILGHNTVFWYRQTMMQGLELLAYFRNRAPLDDSGMPKDRFSAEMPDATLATLKIQPSEPRDSAVYFCASGSSRNAEAFFGQGTRLTVV.

The gene calls are TRBV3-1 and TRBJ2-5, with TRBD2 identical over 9 bases. The CDR3 is made up of 14 amino acids. Germline CDR1 is LGHDT and CDR2 is YNNKEL (reference sequence). V lost 4 bases and J lost 5; bases outside the gene matches: 5. Here the CDR3 reads CASSPVAGVETQYF. CDR3 bases: TGTGCCAGCAGCCCCGTAGCGGGGGTGGAGACCCAGTACTTC.

The chain links TRBV12-3 or TRBV12-4 to TRBJ2-5; 9 bases map to TRBD1. J was trimmed by 4 bases and V by 6 bases; bases with no gene match: 24. This CDR3 contains 20 residues. The CDR3 loop reads CASSLARDRAVLAFLETQYF. The DNA of the CDR3 is TGTGCCAGCAGCCTAGCCCGGGACAGGGCCGTTCTAGCGTTTTTAGAGACCCAGTACTTC.

There are a few counts of this clonotype. The V and J genes are TRBV29-1 and TRBJ1-4; D is perhaps TRBD1 (5 bases). This CDR3 is built from 15 residues. CDR1 SQVTM and CDR2 ANQGSEA come from the germline V gene. V dropped 2 bases and J dropped 7 bases, with 17 bases sitting between them. The DNA for the CDR3 is TGCAGCGTTGAACTCGGGAGGCTTAGGGGTGAAAAACTGTTTTTT. As protein: CSVELGRLRGEKLFF.

This clonotype was counted many times. V usage is TRBV4-2 and J usage is TRBJ2-7; D gene unclear. This CDR3 contains 14 residues. Trimming left V 3 bases short and J 7 bases short, with 16 bases between. Germline values: CDR1 LGHNA, CDR2 YNFKEQ. The CDR3 region is CASSQGFSGREQYF. The CDR3 DNA sequence: TGTGCCAGCAGCCAGGGGTTCTCAGGAAGGGAGCAGTACTTC.

The J gene is TRBJ2-5, the V gene TRBV12-3 or TRBV12-4, with TRBD1 as a possible D gene (5 bases). The CDR3 extends over 13 amino acids. Trimming stripped 3 bases from V and 5 bases from J, with 10 bases between. Written as DNA, the CDR3 is TGTGCCAGCAGTTTTGCAGGGTCGGAGACCCAGTACTTC. It is translated as CASSFAGSETQYF.

The chain is built from TRBV7-2 and TRBJ2-7, with unresolved D. Germline V gene sequence: CDR1 SGHTA, CDR2 FQGNSA. With 5 bases removed from V and 3 bases from J, the gap between germline ends came to 17 bases. The CDR3 has 15 amino acids. In DNA, the CDR3 is TGTGCCAGCAGCACTTTCTGGGGTTCTAACTACGAGCAGTACTTC. Its protein product is CASSTFWGSNYEQYF. Variable domain in full (rest from reference TRBV7-2 and TRBJ2-7): GAGVSQSPSNKVTEKGKDVELRCDPISGHTALYWYRQSLGQGLEFLIYFQGNSAPDKSGLPSDRFSAERTGGSVSTLTIQRTQQEDSAVYLCASSTFWGSNYEQYFGPGTRLTVT.

This clonotype was counted a few times. V is TRBV20-1 and J is TRBJ2-7, with TRBD1 as a possible D gene (6 bases). CDR3 length equals 12 residues. The V gene's germline CDR1 is DFQATT and CDR2 SNEGSKA (reference sequence). V was pared by 3 bases and J by 6 bases, with 12 bases between. CDR3: CSARQGFAEQYF. CDR3 DNA: TGCAGTGCTAGGCAGGGGTTCGCCGAGCAGTACTTC.

The genes are TRBV29-1 and TRBJ2-1; a weak D match, TRBD1 (5 bases). The V end was cut by 7 bases, the J end by 5 bases, with 21 bases between. The CDR3 is 15 residues long. Germline loops: CDR1 SQVTM, CDR2 ANQGSEA. For the CDR3, the DNA is TGCAGCGGATCCTCAACAGGATATTACCACAATGAGCAGTTCTTC. This translates into CSGSSTGYYHNEQFF.

This clonotype has a handful of counts. The CDR3 nucleotides read TGTGCCAGCAGCCGGACAGGCCGTTATGGCTACACCTTC. Translating it yields CASSRTGRYGYTF. This rearrangement joins TRBV3-1 to TRBJ1-2; 7 bases align to TRBD1. Per the germline V gene, CDR1 is LGHDT and CDR2 is YNNKEL (reference sequence). This CDR3 has 13 amino acids. Unmatched junction bases numbered 4, after V lost 4 bases and J lost 5 bases.

The V and J genes are TRBV4-3 and TRBJ2-5; no definite D call. The CDR3 totals 14 residues. With 0 bases removed from V and 4 bases from J, the gap between germline ends came to 9 bases. Germline V CDR1 and CDR2: LGHNA, YSLEER. As DNA, the CDR3 is TGCGCCAGCAGCCAAGAACTCCGGAGAGAGACCCAGTACTTC. This sequence encodes CASSQELRRETQYF.

This clonotype was picked up a small number of times. The chain couples TRBV9 to TRBJ1-6, with no clear D. The germline V gene has CDR1 SGDLS and CDR2 YYNGEE. Trimming removed 7 bases at V and 0 bases at J, with 11 bases between. The CDR3 contains 15 residues. The chain's CDR3 is CASAQSSSYNSPLHF. CDR3 sequence (DNA): TGTGCCAGCGCCCAGAGTTCCTCCTATAATTCACCCCTCCACTTT.

This chain links TRBV28 with TRBJ1-3; D gene ambiguous. The germline V gene has CDR1 MDHEN and CDR2 SYDVKM. V lost 7 bases and J 0 bases, leaving 10 bases between the germline ends. CDR3 size: 14 residues. The CDR3 region has the DNA TGTGCCAGCAAGGGTCTGAGCTCTGGAAACACCATATATTTT. Its protein product is CASKGLSSGNTIYF.

This clonotype appeared a few times. The rearrangement links TRBV20-1 to TRBJ2-5; D tentatively reads TRBD1 or TRBD2 (5 bases each). V was trimmed by 0 bases and J by 7 bases, leaving 18 bases between them. CDR3 size: 15 residues. Germline assignment: CDR1 DFQATT and CDR2 SNEGSKA (reference sequence). The CDR3, as DNA: TGCAGTGCTAGAGATTGGTGGGGGATCGAGGGGACCCAGTACTTC. It is translated as CSARDWWGIEGTQYF.

This clonotype has ten or more counts. The genes are TRBV6-1 and TRBJ1-5; 7 bases align to TRBD1. CDR3 length: 13 amino acids. Per germline, CDR1 MNHNS and CDR2 SASEGT. V was pared by 4 bases and J by 6 bases, with 3 bases of the junction left unmatched. The CDR3 protein is CASSGQGGQPQHF. In nucleotides, the CDR3 is TGTGCCAGCAGTGGCCAGGGGGGTCAGCCCCAGCATTTT.

This clonotype was seen many times. The chain carries TRBV5-1 and TRBJ2-2; 7 bases are a match to TRBD2. The V segment lost 5 bases and the J segment 6 bases; nucleotides outside the gene matches: 4. Germline CDR1 is SGHRS and CDR2 is YFSETQ. The CDR3 is 13 residues long. The CDR3 DNA follows: TGCGCCAGCAGTCTCCTAGCGGCCGGGGAGCTGTTTTTT. It encodes CASSLLAAGELFF.

This clonotype showed up just a few times. The genes are TRBV29-1 and TRBJ2-1; the match to TRBD1 covers 9 bases. Looked up from germline, CDR1 is SQVTM and CDR2 is ANQGSEA. The CDR3 loop spans 14 amino acids. V shed 7 bases, J shed 2 bases, and the junction held 6 bases outside the gene matches. In DNA form, the CDR3 reads TGCAGCGCCGGTGGGGACAGGGCCTACAATGAGCAGTTCTTC. It encodes CSAGGDRAYNEQFF.

This clonotype was counted between two and nine times. The chain combines TRBV20-1 with TRBJ1-1; 7 bases align to TRBD1. The ends lost 3 bases at V and 3 bases at J; junction bases unmatched: 7. Germline V gene data show CDR1 as DFQATT and CDR2 as SNEGSKA (reference sequence). The length of the CDR3 is 14 residues. DNA of the CDR3: TGCAGTGCTAGGCTGGACAGGCTACACACTGAAGCTTTCTTT. Protein sequence: CSARLDRLHTEAFF.